The 19 T cell receptor beta chains presented below share a single source sample, sequenced in a study of blood T cell repertoires in COVID-19. Sequencing was performed with immunoSEQ multiplex PCR; in TCRdb, only in-frame clones are kept and a portion is missing. This sample yields under 150,000 clones, of which approximately 86% are seen a single time; 18% belongs to the top ten. Sequencing input: peripheral blood. The receptors shown here come from a woman between 45 and 65 years old who had recovered from COVID-19.

The chain uses TRBV6-5 and TRBJ1-5; TRBD1 matches at 9 bases. Germline V CDR1 and CDR2: MNHEY, SVGAGI. The trim removed 6 bases at V and 6 bases at J, leaving 6 bases unmatched. CDR3 length equals 14 residues. The CDR3 protein is CASRPDRGFQPQHF. The DNA of the CDR3 is TGTGCCAGCAGACCCGACAGGGGGTTTCAGCCCCAGCATTTT.

V and J are TRBV6-6 and TRBJ2-2; D may be TRBD1 (5 bases). This CDR3 comprises 16 residues. V was cut by 3 bases and J by 7 bases, with 18 bases left in between. Germline CDR1 and CDR2: MNHNY and SVGAGI (reference sequence). CDR3 nucleotide sequence: TGTGCCAGCAGTTATGCCCCCCGCAGGGCCGACGGGGAGCTGTTTTTT. It encodes CASSYAPRRADGELFF.

The chain has TRBV7-9 and TRBJ1-1, with 9 bases aligning to TRBD1. CDR1 and CDR2 from the germline V gene are SEHNR and FQNEAQ (reference sequence). J was trimmed by 1 base and V by 5 bases; bases with no gene match: 5. The CDR3 sequence is 15 residues long. The DNA for the CDR3 is TGTGCCAGCAGCCCCTGGACAGGGGCGAACACTGAAGCTTTCTTT. It translates to CASSPWTGANTEAFF.

The V and J genes are TRBV7-2 and TRBJ2-5; 11 nucleotides match TRBD2. The germline V gene encodes CDR1 SGHTA and CDR2 FQGNSA. The J segment lost 9 bases and the V segment lost 4 bases, leaving 10 bases of the junction unmatched. The CDR3 loop spans 15 amino acids. The CDR3 DNA sequence: TGTGCCAGCAGCTCGTCGCTGGGTAGCGGGGGGGCCCAGTACTTC. This sequence encodes CASSSSLGSGGAQYF.

V usage is TRBV7-2 and J usage is TRBJ2-1; 7 bases line up with TRBD1. The length of the CDR3 is 12 residues. J gave up 9 bases and V 5 bases, and 4 bases lay outside the gene matches. The germline V gene encodes CDR1 SGHTA and CDR2 FQGNSA. CDR3 sequence (DNA): TGTGCCAGCAGCAACGACAGGGTTGAGCAGTTCTTC. Translation: CASSNDRVEQFF.

The chain employs TRBV3-1 (or the pseudogene TRBV3-2) and TRBJ2-1; D remains ambiguous. The CDR3 spans 14 residues. V lost 1 base to trimming and J lost 7 bases, with 11 bases between them. The germline V gene encodes CDR1 LGHDT and CDR2 YNNKEL (reference sequence). The CDR3 protein is CASSQVSARNEQFF. CDR3 nucleotides: TGTGCCAGCAGCCAAGTTTCGGCCAGGAATGAGCAGTTCTTC.

This sequence joins TRBV10-3 and TRBJ2-7, with TRBD2 as a possible D gene (8 bases). This CDR3 spans 14 amino acids. Trimming cost V 4 bases and J 6 bases, with 16 bases left between them. Germline V gene data show CDR1 as ENHRY and CDR2 as SYGVKD. CDR3 bases: TGTGCCATCAGTGTCCTCGGGGGGGACAGCGAGCAGTACTTC. Translation gives CAISVLGGDSEQYF.

The J gene is TRBJ1-2, the V gene TRBV29-1, with 10 nucleotides matching TRBD1. V shed 6 bases and J 5 bases; nucleotides not matched to a gene: 9. The CDR3 is 14 residues long. Germline V CDR1 and CDR2: SQVTM, ANQGSEA. The CDR3 region has the DNA TGCAGCGTCGCCCCGACAGGGGGCGGATATGGCTACACCTTC. Translation gives CSVAPTGGGYGYTF.

V usage is TRBV11-2 and J usage is TRBJ1-1; perhaps TRBD1 as D (5 bases). The CDR3 spans 13 residues. The ends were cut back, 2 bases at V and 4 bases at J, with 8 bases in the middle. Per the germline V gene, CDR1 is SGHAT and CDR2 is FQNNGV. The CDR3: CASSLWGGTEAFF. CDR3 coding DNA: TGTGCCAGCAGCTTATGGGGCGGCACTGAAGCTTTCTTT.

The J gene is TRBJ2-5, the V gene TRBV7-6; 11 nucleotides line up with TRBD1. Per the germline V gene, CDR1 is SGHVS and CDR2 is FNYEAQ. Trimming cost V 3 bases and J 5 bases; bases outside gene matches: 8. This CDR3 is 16 amino acids long. CDR3 coding DNA: TGTGCCAGCAGCTTTCCCGGGACAGGGGGTCGTGAGACCCAGTACTTC. Translation: CASSFPGTGGRETQYF. The complete variable domain, with remaining parts taken from reference TRBV7-6 and TRBJ2-5, reads GAGVSQSPRYKVTKRGQDVALRCDPISGHVSLYWYRQALGQGPEFLTYFNYEAQQDKSGLPNDRFSAERPEGSISTLTIQRTEQRDSAMYRCASSFPGTGGRETQYFGPGTRLLVL.

The V call is TRBV2, the J call TRBJ1-5; D is perhaps TRBD1 (5 bases). The CDR3 runs 15 residues. CDR1 is SNHLY and CDR2 is FYNNEI in the germline V gene. V was shortened by 5 bases and J by 5 bases, with 16 bases between the two germline ends. CDR3 loop: CASSKDNQPYQPQHF. Here the CDR3 DNA reads TGTGCCAGCAGTAAGGACAACCAACCTTATCAGCCCCAGCATTTT.

The chain has TRBV7-3 and TRBJ2-7; 11 bases are shared with TRBD2. The CDR3 runs to 12 residues. The germline gives CDR1 SGHTA, CDR2 FQGTGA. Here the CDR3 DNA reads TGTGATATAGCGGGAGGGCCTAGAGAGCAGTACTTC. Translated: CDIAGGPREQYF.

The chain joins TRBV11-2 to TRBJ2-2, with a tentative D call TRBD2 (5 bases). This CDR3 has 13 amino acids. V dropped 5 bases and J dropped 6 bases, with 10 bases sitting between them. Germline V gives CDR1 SGHAT, CDR2 FQNNGV. CDR3: CASSRGRAGELFF. CDR3 sequence (DNA): TGTGCCAGCAGCAGAGGGCGGGCCGGGGAGCTGTTTTTT.

The rearrangement uses TRBV9 and TRBJ2-1; TRBD2 is a possible D gene (5 bases). V was clipped by 0 bases and J by 2 bases, with 12 bases between them. CDR3 size: 16 residues. Germline CDR1 reads SGDLS; CDR2 reads YYNGEE. CDR3: CASSVDEGRAYNEQFF. The CDR3 DNA reads as TGTGCCAGCAGCGTAGATGAGGGCCGGGCCTACAATGAGCAGTTCTTC.

V gene TRBV5-1 combines with J gene TRBJ1-3; D is undetermined. CDR1 and CDR2 (germline): SGHRS, YFSETQ. Between the trimmed V and J ends, which lost 0 bases and 4 bases, there was a span of 11 bases. The CDR3 loop spans 15 amino acids. For the CDR3, the DNA is TGCGCCAGCAGCTTGGAGGCCGCGGGGGGAAACACCATATATTTT. Translating it yields CASSLEAAGGNTIYF.

The chain uses TRBV6-5 and TRBJ1-2, with a weak D call TRBD1 (5 bases). V was clipped by 2 bases and J by 7 bases, with 11 bases between them. This CDR3 contains 13 residues. CDR1 MNHEY and CDR2 SVGAGI come from the germline V gene. The CDR3 nucleotides are TGTGCCAGCAGTTACAACGGGGGTTTTGGCTACACCTTC. This codes for CASSYNGGFGYTF.

The chain joins TRBV11-3 to TRBJ2-5; weak D call: TRBD2 (5 bases). V dropped 3 bases and J dropped 2 bases, with 19 bases sitting between them. The CDR3 contains 17 residues. Germline CDR1 and CDR2: SGHNT and YENEEA. The CDR3 DNA reads as TGTGCCAGCAGCTTTAGCGTCGGACGGAGTGGGCAAGAGACCCAGTACTTC. Its translation is CASSFSVGRSGQETQYF.

J is TRBJ1-5 and V is TRBV30; possible D gene TRBD1, 5 bases. Deletions cut 0 bases from V and 5 bases from J, with 11 bases between. Germline values: CDR1 GTSNPN, CDR2 SVGIG (reference sequence). The CDR3 contains 14 residues. The chain's CDR3 is CAWSVRTSYQPQHF. DNA of the CDR3: TGTGCCTGGAGTGTACGGACAAGCTATCAGCCCCAGCATTTT.

This clone showed up just a few times. The gene calls are TRBV15 and TRBJ2-7; 7 bases align to TRBD1. V lost 4 bases to trimming and J lost 6 bases; unmatched junction nucleotides: 6. Germline lookup yields CDR1 LNHNV and CDR2 YYDKDF (reference sequence). CDR3 length equals 13 residues. CDR3 loop: CATSKQGVGEQYF. In DNA form, the CDR3 reads TGTGCCACCAGCAAGCAGGGGGTAGGCGAGCAGTACTTC.